The present T cell receptor beta chain was sequenced within a study of T cells in Graves' hyperthyroidism and ophthalmopathy. RNA transcripts provided the source from which TCR beta CDR3 regions were amplified. HTBI primers were used for first-round RT-PCR of the TCR CDR3. From the multiplex PCR reads, TCRdb called clonotypes with MiXCR, one entry per CDR3 protein. The data contain about half a million distinct CDR3 sequences, 15% to 20% of them singletons. V dropped 5 bases and J dropped 4; count of bases not matched to a gene: 11. Germline loops: CDR1 MNHEY, CDR2 SMNVEV (reference sequence). This CDR3 has 16 residues. Disease lasting under 3 months, a NOSPECS grade of at least 4, and a Clinical Activity Score of at least 3 were features of the ophthalmopathy patients. Reasons for excluding patients were uncontrolled infection, other autoimmune disease, pregnancy or lactation. Diagnoses rested on clinical symptoms, serum thyroxine and TRAb, thyroid ultrasound and orbital computed tomography.

The source of this sequence is a woman aged 25 to 39 with Graves' ophthalmopathy. Source material: blood. The chain recombines TRBV27 with TRBJ1-3, with 7 bases fitting TRBD1. The CDR3, as DNA: TGTGCCAGCAGTCGGACAGCACAGGGGACCGGAAACACCATATATTTT. It yields the protein CASSRTAQGTGNTIYF.